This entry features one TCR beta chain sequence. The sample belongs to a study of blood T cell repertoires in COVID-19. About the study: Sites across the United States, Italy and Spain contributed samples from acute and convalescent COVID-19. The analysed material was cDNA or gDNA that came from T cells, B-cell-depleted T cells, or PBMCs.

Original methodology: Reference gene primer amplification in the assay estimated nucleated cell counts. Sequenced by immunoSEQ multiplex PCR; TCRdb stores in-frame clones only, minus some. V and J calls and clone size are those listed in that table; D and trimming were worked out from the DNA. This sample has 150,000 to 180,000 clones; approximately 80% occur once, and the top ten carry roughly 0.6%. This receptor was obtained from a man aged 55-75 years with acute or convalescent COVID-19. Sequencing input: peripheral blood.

CDR3 coding DNA: TGTGCCAGCACCCCAGGGAGCACAGATACGCAGTATTTT. It yields the protein CASTPGSTDTQYF. This chain links TRBV3-1 (or the pseudogene TRBV3-2) with TRBJ2-3, with a weak D call TRBD1 (5 bases). Germline CDR1 and CDR2: LGHDT and YNNKEL (reference sequence). CDR3 length equals 13 residues. Trimming took off 7 bases at V and 0 bases at J, with 8 bases between the two ends.